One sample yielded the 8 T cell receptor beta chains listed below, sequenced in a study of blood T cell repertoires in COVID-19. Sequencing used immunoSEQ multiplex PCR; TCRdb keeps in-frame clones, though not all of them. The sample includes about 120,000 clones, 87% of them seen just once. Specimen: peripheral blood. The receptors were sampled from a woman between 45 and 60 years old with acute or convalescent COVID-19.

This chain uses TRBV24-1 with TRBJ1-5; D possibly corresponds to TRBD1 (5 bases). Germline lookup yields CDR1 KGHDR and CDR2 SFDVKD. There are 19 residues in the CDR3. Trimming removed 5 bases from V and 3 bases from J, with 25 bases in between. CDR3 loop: CATSAPDAGTRAFNQPQHF. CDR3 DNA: TGTGCCACCAGTGCCCCAGATGCCGGGACTCGCGCCTTCAATCAGCCCCAGCATTTT.

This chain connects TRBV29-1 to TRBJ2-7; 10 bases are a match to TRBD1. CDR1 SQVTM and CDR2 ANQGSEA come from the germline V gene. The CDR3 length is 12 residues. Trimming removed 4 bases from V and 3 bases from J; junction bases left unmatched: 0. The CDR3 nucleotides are TGCAGCGTTGGGGACAGGGGCTACGAGCAGTACTTC. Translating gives CSVGDRGYEQYF.

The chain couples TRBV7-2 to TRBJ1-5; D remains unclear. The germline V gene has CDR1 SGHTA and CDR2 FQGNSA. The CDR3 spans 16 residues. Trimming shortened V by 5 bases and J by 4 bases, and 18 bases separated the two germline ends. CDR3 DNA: TGTGCCAGCAGCCCCTTCCAGGACGGGAGTAATCAGCCCCAGCATTTT. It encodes CASSPFQDGSNQPQHF.

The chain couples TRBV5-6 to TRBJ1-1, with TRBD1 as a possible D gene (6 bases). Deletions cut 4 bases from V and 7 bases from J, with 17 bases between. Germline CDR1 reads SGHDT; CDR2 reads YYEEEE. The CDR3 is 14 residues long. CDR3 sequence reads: CASSTDRGEGEAFF. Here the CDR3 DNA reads TGTGCCAGCAGCACGGACAGAGGGGAAGGTGAAGCTTTCTTT. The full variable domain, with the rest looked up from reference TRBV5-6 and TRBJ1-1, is DAGVTQSPTHLIKTRGQQVTLRCSPKSGHDTVSWYQQALGQGPQFIFQYYEEEERQRGNFPDRFSGHQFPNYSSELNVNALLLGDSALYLCASSTDRGEGEAFFGQGTRLTVV.

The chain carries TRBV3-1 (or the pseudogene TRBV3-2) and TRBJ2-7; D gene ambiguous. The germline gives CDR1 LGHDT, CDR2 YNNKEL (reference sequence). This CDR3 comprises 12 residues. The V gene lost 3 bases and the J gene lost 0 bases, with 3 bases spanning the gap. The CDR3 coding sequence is TGTGCCAGCAGCCACATCTCCTACGAGCAGTACTTC. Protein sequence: CASSHISYEQYF.

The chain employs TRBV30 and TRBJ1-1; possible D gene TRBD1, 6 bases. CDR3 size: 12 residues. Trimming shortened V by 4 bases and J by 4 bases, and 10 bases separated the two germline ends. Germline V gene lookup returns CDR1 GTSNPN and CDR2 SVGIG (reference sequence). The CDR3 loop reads CAWNRVGTEAFF. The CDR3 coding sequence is TGTGCCTGGAACAGGGTAGGCACTGAAGCTTTCTTT.

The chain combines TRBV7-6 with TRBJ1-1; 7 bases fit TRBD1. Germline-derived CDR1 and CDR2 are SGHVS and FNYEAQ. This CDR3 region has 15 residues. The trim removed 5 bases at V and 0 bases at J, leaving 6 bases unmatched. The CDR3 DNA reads TGTGCCAGCAGCGCTCTACAGGGGTTGAACACTGAAGCTTTCTTT. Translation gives CASSALQGLNTEAFF.

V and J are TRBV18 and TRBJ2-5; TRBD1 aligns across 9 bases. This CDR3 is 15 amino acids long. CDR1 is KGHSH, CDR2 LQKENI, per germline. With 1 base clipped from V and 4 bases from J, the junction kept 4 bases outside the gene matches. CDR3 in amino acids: CASSPRTGAGETQYF. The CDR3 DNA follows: TGTGCCAGCTCACCACGGACAGGGGCGGGAGAGACCCAGTACTTC. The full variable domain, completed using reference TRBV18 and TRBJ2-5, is NAGVMQNPRHLVRRRGQEARLRCSPMKGHSHVYWYRQLPEEGLKFMVYLQKENIIDESGMPKERFSAEFPKEGPSILRIQQVVRGDSAAYFCASSPRTGAGETQYFGPGTRLLVL.